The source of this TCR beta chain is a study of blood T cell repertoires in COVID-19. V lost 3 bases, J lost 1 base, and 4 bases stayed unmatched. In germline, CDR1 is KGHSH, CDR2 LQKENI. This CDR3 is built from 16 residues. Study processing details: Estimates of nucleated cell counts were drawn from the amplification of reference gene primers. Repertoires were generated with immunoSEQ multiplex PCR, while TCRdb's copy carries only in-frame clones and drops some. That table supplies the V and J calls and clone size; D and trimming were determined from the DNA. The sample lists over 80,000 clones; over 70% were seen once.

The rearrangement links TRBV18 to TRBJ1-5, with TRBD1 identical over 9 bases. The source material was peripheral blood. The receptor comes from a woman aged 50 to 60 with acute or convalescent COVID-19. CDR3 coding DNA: TGTGCCAGCTCACCCCGGGACAGGGCGAGCAATCAGCCCCAGCATTTT. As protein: CASSPRDRASNQPQHF.